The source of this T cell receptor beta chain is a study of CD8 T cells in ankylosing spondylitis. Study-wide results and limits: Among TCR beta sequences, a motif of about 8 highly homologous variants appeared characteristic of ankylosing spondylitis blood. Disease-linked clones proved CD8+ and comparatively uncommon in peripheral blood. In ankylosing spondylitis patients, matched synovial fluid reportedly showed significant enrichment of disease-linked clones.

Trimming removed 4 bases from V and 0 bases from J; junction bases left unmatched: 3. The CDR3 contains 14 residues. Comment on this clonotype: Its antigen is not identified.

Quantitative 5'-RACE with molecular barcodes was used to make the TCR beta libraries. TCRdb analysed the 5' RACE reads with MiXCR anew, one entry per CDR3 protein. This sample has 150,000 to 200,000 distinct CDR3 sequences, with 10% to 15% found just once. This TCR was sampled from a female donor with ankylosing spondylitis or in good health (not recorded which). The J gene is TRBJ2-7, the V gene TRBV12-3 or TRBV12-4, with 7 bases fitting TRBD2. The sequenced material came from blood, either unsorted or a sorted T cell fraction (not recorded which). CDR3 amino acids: CASSSRDYSYEQYF. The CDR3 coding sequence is TGTGCCAGCAGTTCCCGGGACTACTCCTACGAGCAGTACTTC.